Listed below are T cell receptor beta chains from one sample, sequenced in a study of tumor T cells in aggressive B-cell lymphoma. TCRdb's table, derived via immunoSEQ multiplex PCR, lists solely in-frame clones and lacks some. In the table there are a few thousand clones, roughly 87% of which are singletons. Specimen: tumor tissue. The source of these receptors is an adult with diffuse large B cell lymphoma. Each CDR3 is given with its conserved first and last residue. Each record gives: clone size, D gene, J gene, V gene, CDR3 DNA, CDR3 protein. D genes are given only for firm matches. Only some rows state a clone size, as once, few, many or a class for expanded clones.

.	TRBD1	TRBJ1-1	TRBV19	TGTGCCAGTAGTATTGAGGGGACAGGGAACACTGAAGCTTTCTTT	CASSIEGTGNTEAFF
.	.	TRBJ1-2	TRBV5-1	TGCGCCAGCAGCTTGGGACAGTGGAACTATGGCTACACCTTC	CASSLGQWNYGYTF
.	TRBD1	TRBJ2-5	TRBV18	TGTGCCAGCCGACAGGGGGCGGAGGAGACCCAGTACTTC	CASRQGAEETQYF
.	.	TRBJ2-1	TRBV5-1	TGCGCCAGCAGCTTTGGGGGCAACTCCTACAATGAGCAGTTCTTC	CASSFGGNSYNEQFF
.	.	TRBJ2-1	TRBV9	TGTGCCAGCAGCGTCAGGGTTAGGGATGAGCAGTTCTTC	CASSVRVRDEQFF
.	TRBD2	TRBJ2-5	TRBV27	TGTGCCAGCAGTTTATCGGCCCAGCGGGGGGGGACCCAGTACTTC	CASSLSAQRGGTQYF
once	TRBD2	TRBJ2-3	TRBV28	TGTGCCAGCAGTTTCTCACTAGCGGAGCGAGATACGCAGTATTTT	CASSFSLAERDTQYF
.	.	TRBJ2-2	TRBV2	TGTGCCAGCATGACGAGGGTGAACACCGGGGAGCTGTTTTTT	CASMTRVNTGELFF
few	.	TRBJ2-2	TRBV5-1	TGCGCCAGCAGACAAGCGAACACCGGGGAGCTGTTTTTT	CASRQANTGELFF
.	.	TRBJ2-1	TRBV18	TGTGCCAGCTCACCATTCACGGACAACAATGAGCAGTTCTTC	CASSPFTDNNEQFF
.	.	TRBJ2-7	TRBV5-6	TGTGCCAGCAGCTTGGGAAACAGGGGAGGCTACGAGCAGTACTTC	CASSLGNRGGYEQYF
once	.	TRBJ1-2	TRBV5-6	TGTGCCAGCAGCCCCGGACAGAACCCACTCTATGGCTACACCTTC	CASSPGQNPLYGYTF
few	TRBD1	TRBJ1-2	TRBV7-9	TGTGCCAGCAGCCGACAAGAGGGGACAGGGGTGGGCTACACCTTC	CASSRQEGTGVGYTF
.	TRBD1	TRBJ1-2	TRBV7-9	TGTGCCAGCAGCTTAGTCACGACAGGGAGGAATGGCTACACCTTC	CASSLVTTGRNGYTF
few	.	TRBJ1-1	TRBV6-1	TGTGCCAGCAGTGAAGGTGTGGCGGCAACTGAAGCTTTCTTT	CASSEGVAATEAFF
.	.	TRBJ2-7	TRBV6-6	TGTGCCAGCAGTTACGGGCCCACGGAGCAGTACTTC	CASSYGPTEQYF
.	.	TRBJ2-2	TRBV27	TGTGCCAGCAAGACTAGCGGGGAGCTGTTTTTT	CASKTSGELFF
large	.	TRBJ2-7	TRBV28	TGTGCCAGCATTTTGCGAGGGCAGGGGCGCGAGCAGTACTTC	CASILRGQGREQYF
.	TRBD1	TRBJ2-3	TRBV2	TGTGCCAGCAGGACAGGGGGGGACGCAGATACGCAGTATTTT	CASRTGGDADTQYF
.	.	TRBJ2-1	TRBV27	TGTGCCAGCAGTTTGCGCGGGGAGTGGGTCAATGAGCAGTTCTTC	CASSLRGEWVNEQFF
once	.	TRBJ2-7	TRBV6-6	TGTGCCAGCATCCACCCTATTGAGTACGAGCAGTACTTC	CASIHPIEYEQYF
.	.	TRBJ2-3	TRBV7-2	TGTGCCAGCAGCTTAGTGGCTAGCGCGTTAAACACAGATACGCAGTATTTT	CASSLVASALNTDTQYF
.	.	TRBJ2-2	TRBV7-9	TGTGCCAGCAGCTTAGGTCAGGCGAACACCGGGGAGCTGTTTTTT	CASSLGQANTGELFF
.	TRBD1	TRBJ1-4	TRBV2	TGTGCCAGCAGTGGGACAGGGGTTGAAAAACTGTTTTTT	CASSGTGVEKLFF
.	TRBD2	TRBJ2-7	TRBV7-9	TGTGCCAGCAGCTTATTAGCGGGGGGCTACGAGCAGTACTTC	CASSLLAGGYEQYF
.	TRBD2	TRBJ2-7	TRBV6-5	TGTGCCAGCCGCTTTCTAGCGGGATCCCCCCACGAGCAGTACTTC	CASRFLAGSPHEQYF
once	TRBD1	TRBJ2-1	TRBV28	TGTGCCAGCAGTTTGCCGGGACAGAACAATGAGCAGTTCTTC	CASSLPGQNNEQFF
.	TRBD1	TRBJ1-5	TRBV5-5	TGTGCCAGCAGCGCTTTGGACAGGTTTAGCAATCAGCCCCAGCATTTT	CASSALDRFSNQPQHF
.	.	TRBJ1-4	TRBV28	TGTGCCAGCAGTCCTCCCAAGGGGATTGTTGAAAAACTGTTTTTT	CASSPPKGIVEKLFF
.	.	TRBJ2-5	TRBV28	TGTGCCAGCAGTTTAAGGGAGATTTTACCCCAAGAGACCCAGTACTTC	CASSLREILPQETQYF
.	.	TRBJ2-4	TRBV27	TGTGCCAGCAGTCTAACGGGGGAGGCTCTAAACATTCAGTACTTC	CASSLTGEALNIQYF
.	.	TRBJ2-2	TRBV4-1	TGCGCCAGCAGCCAAGGTGCAGGGTTCGCCGGGGAGCTGTTTTTT	CASSQGAGFAGELFF
.	.	TRBJ2-1	TRBV6-1	TGTGCCAGCAGTGAGTACAGGGGTGCGGGACGGAATGAGCAGTTCTTC	CASSEYRGAGRNEQFF
.	.	TRBJ1-5	TRBV10-2	TGCGCCAGCAGTGAGTCGGAGACAGGAGATACCCCTTATAGCAATCAGCCCCAGCATTTT	CASSESETGDTPYSNQPQHF
.	.	TRBJ2-5	TRBV5-1	TGCGCCAGCAGCTTGGAGAGGGAAGAGACCCAGTACTTC	CASSLEREETQYF
.	.	TRBJ2-5	TRBV5-1	TGCGCCAGCAGCTTGCCCCCCGGGGGGCACCAAGAGACCCAGTACTTC	CASSLPPGGHQETQYF
.	.	TRBJ2-2	TRBV6-6	TGTGCCAGCAGCCCAACAACGAACACCGGGGAGCTGTTTTTT	CASSPTTNTGELFF